A single sample is the source of the 27 T cell receptor beta chains below, sequenced in a study of response to subunit inactivated influenza vaccine. TCRdb analysed the RT-PCR reads with MiXCR anew, one entry per CDR3 protein. This table holds about 540,000 distinct CDR3 sequences, around 21% found once. These data were also filed under a second study, of T cells expressing NK-cell markers. This second study notes: Production of TCR beta cDNA relied on 5'RACE template switching with UMIs.

The starting material was CD4+ T cells sorted from PBMCs, obtained approximately 12 days after vaccination. These receptors were collected from a man aged 50-59 years who received an inactivated influenza vaccine.

The chain combines TRBV24-1 with TRBJ2-3; the match to TRBD2 covers 7 bases. V gave up 9 bases and J gave up 4 bases; unmatched junction bases: 6. Per the germline V gene, CDR1 is KGHDR and CDR2 is SFDVKD. The CDR3 runs to 13 residues. The CDR3 here is CATATTSPDTQYF. CDR3 nucleotides: TGTGCCACCGCCACGACTAGCCCAGATACGCAGTATTTT.

The rearrangement joins TRBV7-9 to TRBJ2-1, with 7 positions matching TRBD2. The length of the CDR3 is 15 residues. The V segment lost 3 bases and the J segment 2 bases; nucleotides outside the gene matches: 4. Germline CDR1 is SEHNR and CDR2 is FQNEAQ (reference sequence). The CDR3 sequence is CASSFDGGTYNEQFF. For the CDR3, the DNA is TGTGCCAGCAGCTTTGACGGGGGGACCTACAATGAGCAGTTCTTC.

There are a few counts of this clonotype. The chain carries TRBV28 and TRBJ2-1, with D perhaps matching TRBD2 (5 bases). Germline V gene lookup returns CDR1 MDHEN and CDR2 SYDVKM. There are 13 residues in the CDR3. V lost 1 base and J lost 15, with 16 bases in between. The CDR3 protein is CASSLSTHRGWFF. CDR3 nucleotide sequence: TGTGCCAGCAGTTTATCCACTCACCGGGGTTGGTTCTTC.

This clonotype appeared a few times. The V call is TRBV20-1, the J call TRBJ2-2, with D possibly TRBD2 on 5 matching bases. Germline loops: CDR1 DFQATT, CDR2 SNEGSKA (reference sequence). The CDR3 has 17 amino acids. V was pared by 0 bases and J by 0 bases, with 14 bases between. The CDR3 reads CSARDVLASANTGELFF. The CDR3, as DNA: TGCAGTGCTAGAGATGTCCTAGCCTCCGCGAACACCGGGGAGCTGTTTTTT.

To note about this clonotype: One end of the junction varies from germline; a read error may be responsible. V gene TRBV5-1 combines with J gene TRBJ2-3; D gene unclear. CDR1 is SGHRS, CDR2 YFSETQ, per germline. The length of the CDR3 is 13 residues. The CDR3, as DNA: TGCGCCAGCAGCTTGGAGTTAGCCGATACGGAGTATTTT. This codes for CASSLELADTEYF.

This chain connects TRBV2 to TRBJ2-3; no reliable D call. V lost 7 bases and J 4 bases, leaving 15 bases between the germline ends. This CDR3 is built from 14 residues. Germline V CDR1 and CDR2: SNHLY, FYNNEI. In nucleotides, the CDR3 is TGTGCCAGCAACTCGTACGTTGCCGCAGATACGCAGTATTTT. This codes for CASNSYVAADTQYF. Using reference TRBV2 and TRBJ2-3 for the parts outside the CDR3, the full variable domain is EPEVTQTPSHQVTQMGQEVILRCVPISNHLYFYWYRQILGQKVEFLVSFYNNEISEKSEIFDDQFSVERPDGSNFTLKIRSTKLEDSAMYFCASNSYVAADTQYFGPGTRLTVL.

The V and J genes are TRBV4-3 and TRBJ2-7; no reliable D call. The CDR3 is made up of 13 amino acids. Germline CDR1 LGHNA, CDR2 YSLEER. Trimming pared 0 bases from V and 3 bases from J, leaving 6 bases between. The CDR3 DNA reads as TGCGCCAGCAGCCAAGATCACGGCTACGAGCAGTACTTC. Protein sequence: CASSQDHGYEQYF.

J is TRBJ2-7 and V is TRBV5-1; 7 positions agree with TRBD1. CDR1 and CDR2 (germline): SGHRS, YFSETQ. The CDR3 length is 16 residues. Germline trimming cut 4 bases from V and 0 bases from J; bases unmatched to any gene: 10. The chain's CDR3 is CASSPRQGTSSYEQYF. The CDR3 DNA is TGCGCCAGCAGCCCTCGACAGGGTACCAGCTCCTACGAGCAGTACTTC.

V is TRBV19 and J is TRBJ2-7; the match to TRBD1 covers 11 bases. V trimming: 6 bases; J trimming: 2 bases; junction bases outside the gene matches: 6. The CDR3 spans 15 residues. Germline lookup yields CDR1 LNHDA and CDR2 SQIVND (reference sequence). DNA of the CDR3: TGTGCCAGTAGCGGGACAGGGGGGGAACCCTACGAGCAGTACTTC. Encoded protein: CASSGTGGEPYEQYF.

The rearrangement joins TRBV4-3 to TRBJ2-5, with 8 bases aligning to TRBD2. This CDR3 has 16 residues. The junction had 12 bases not matched to a gene; V was cut back by 1 base and J by 8 bases. Germline loops: CDR1 LGHNA, CDR2 YSLEER. CDR3 residues: CASSQASGSGVRTQYF. Written as DNA, the CDR3 is TGCGCCAGCAGCCAAGCGAGCGGGAGTGGGGTTCGAACCCAGTACTTC.

The chain has TRBV12-3 or TRBV12-4 and TRBJ1-2; no definite D call. The CDR3 extends over 13 amino acids. V was shortened by 4 bases and J by 8 bases, with 14 bases between the two germline ends. The CDR3 DNA follows: TGTGCCAGCAGTTCCGGCCCCCCGGGAGGCTACACCTTC. Translated, it gives CASSSGPPGGYTF.

The rearrangement uses TRBV12-2 and TRBJ1-5. TRBV12-2 is marked as a pseudogene. This CDR3 has 18 amino acids. This CDR3 reads CASRLGGGEGYSNQPQHF. The CDR3 nucleotides are TGTGCAAGTCGCTTAGGCGGGGGCGAAGGCTATAGCAATCAGCCCCAGCATTTT.

V usage is TRBV6-2 or TRBV6-3 and J usage is TRBJ2-2; no definite D call. Germline values: CDR1 MNHEY, CDR2 SVGEGT. Trimming took 7 bases from V and 1 from J, leaving 19 bases between them. This CDR3 has 17 residues. CDR3 sequence reads: CASTPPPGDGNTGELFF. The CDR3 DNA follows: TGTGCCAGCACTCCCCCTCCCGGCGACGGGAACACCGGGGAGCTGTTTTTT.

This clonotype was seen a few times. V usage is TRBV11-2 and J usage is TRBJ2-1, with 7 bases that match TRBD2. Germline V gene sequence: CDR1 SGHAT, CDR2 FQNNGV. This CDR3 has 20 amino acids. The trim removed 9 bases at V and 7 bases at J, leaving 30 bases unmatched. This chain's CDR3 is CASARLSGEGRLTTLNEQFF. CDR3 sequence (DNA): TGTGCCAGTGCCAGGTTATCGGGGGAGGGCCGGTTGACGACTTTGAATGAGCAGTTCTTC.

This clonotype was counted many times. The chain employs TRBV5-1 and TRBJ2-7, with D maybe TRBD1 (6 bases). Trimming left V 0 bases short and J 7 bases short, with 14 bases between. In germline, CDR1 is SGHRS, CDR2 YFSETQ. This CDR3 has 14 amino acids. CDR3: CASSLAGTSWEQYF. The CDR3, as DNA: TGCGCCAGCAGCTTGGCCGGGACATCGTGGGAGCAGTACTTC.

The genes are TRBV15 and TRBJ1-6; TRBD1 aligns across 8 bases. Losses at the gene ends were 2 bases for V and 13 bases for J; bases not matched to a gene: 16. The CDR3 totals 17 residues. Germline V gene sequence: CDR1 LNHNV, CDR2 YYDKDF (reference sequence). The CDR3 region has the DNA TGTGCCACCAGCAGACTTGGGAAAGGGGACAGGCGGGGCCCCCTCCACTTT. Translated, it gives CATSRLGKGDRRGPLHF.

J is TRBJ2-5 and V is TRBV25-1; D unclear. Trimming shortened V by 3 bases and J by 4 bases, and 9 bases separated the two germline ends. The CDR3 covers 13 residues. In germline, CDR1 is MGHDK, CDR2 SYGVNS. The CDR3 bases are TGTGCCAGCAGTGACCCCGCGCTAGAGACCCAGTACTTC. Protein sequence: CASSDPALETQYF.

This clonotype has a handful of counts. The chain recombines TRBV4-3 with TRBJ2-7; D uncertain. V was cut by 1 base and J by 6 bases, with 10 bases left in between. CDR1 and CDR2 (germline): LGHNA, YSLEER. The CDR3 has 13 residues. CDR3 sequence reads: CASSQGLGGEQYF. The CDR3 region has the DNA TGCGCCAGCAGCCAAGGATTGGGTGGCGAGCAGTACTTC.

The CDR3 bases are TGTGCCAGCAGTTTCGGTACAGGGACGGGTTACGAGCAGTACTTC. Residues: CASSFGTGTGYEQYF. The chain has TRBV12-3 or TRBV12-4 and TRBJ2-7, with a possible D match to TRBD1 (6 bases). The CDR3 contains 15 residues. The germline V and J ends were trimmed by 3 bases and 4 bases, with 16 bases remaining between them.

The V and J genes are TRBV28 and TRBJ1-6; no clear D gene. This CDR3 is built from 15 residues. Germline CDR1 is MDHEN and CDR2 is SYDVKM. Trimming took off 2 bases at V and 2 bases at J, with 7 bases between the two ends. CDR3 nucleotides: TGTGCCAGCAGTTTAAAAGGCCCCTATAATTCACCCCTCCACTTT. It translates to CASSLKGPYNSPLHF.

The J gene is TRBJ2-7, the V gene TRBV28; D may correspond to TRBD1 or TRBD2 (6 bases each). The CDR3 is 16 amino acids. V was cut by 3 bases and J by 3 bases, with 18 bases left in between. CDR1 is MDHEN and CDR2 is SYDVKM in the germline V gene. CDR3 residues: CASSFPPREGGYEQYF. The CDR3, as DNA: TGTGCCAGCAGTTTTCCCCCTCGAGAGGGGGGCTACGAGCAGTACTTC.

This clonotype has just one count. V is TRBV12-3 or TRBV12-4 and J is TRBJ2-3, with D possibly being TRBD2 (6 bases). The CDR3 runs to 15 residues. V was shortened by 5 bases and J by 1 base, with 13 bases between the two germline ends. The CDR3 region is CASSAGWGGTDTQYF. CDR3 sequence (DNA): TGTGCCAGCAGTGCCGGGTGGGGGGGCACAGATACGCAGTATTTT.

This clonotype was seen only a few times. V gene TRBV11-2 combines with J gene TRBJ1-6; no clear D. V dropped 0 bases and J dropped 0 bases, with 15 bases sitting between them. The CDR3 totals 19 residues. Germline CDR1 is SGHAT and CDR2 is FQNNGV. CDR3 region: CASSLDLMQRVSYNSPLHF. DNA of the CDR3: TGTGCCAGCAGCTTAGATCTAATGCAGCGAGTCTCCTATAATTCACCCCTCCACTTT. The entire variable domain, with the rest obtained from reference TRBV11-2 and TRBJ1-6, is as follows: EAGVAQSPRYKIIEKRQSVAFWCNPISGHATLYWYQQILGQGPKLLIQFQNNGVVDDSQLPKDRFSAERLKGVDSTLKIQPAKLEDSAVYLCASSLDLMQRVSYNSPLHFGNGTRLTVT.

This clonotype was seen a handful of times. The J gene is TRBJ2-5, the V gene TRBV12-3 or TRBV12-4; no firm D call. The CDR3 runs 15 residues. The ends were cut back, 5 bases at V and 2 bases at J, with 15 bases in the middle. CDR3 loop: CASSPRSSVQETQYF. The DNA of the CDR3 is TGTGCCAGCAGTCCCCGTAGCAGCGTACAAGAGACCCAGTACTTC.

The count of this clonotype is one. The chain couples TRBV7-9 to TRBJ1-1; D may be TRBD1 (5 bases). V dropped 5 bases and J dropped 1 base, with 11 bases sitting between them. This CDR3 has 14 residues. From germline, CDR1 is SEHNR and CDR2 FQNEAQ (reference sequence). In DNA, the CDR3 is TGTGCCAGCAGCCAGGGCCTACCGAACACTGAAGCTTTCTTT. Amino acid sequence: CASSQGLPNTEAFF.

The rearrangement links TRBV6-2 or TRBV6-3 to TRBJ2-1; 7 bases fit TRBD2. The germline gives CDR1 MNHEY, CDR2 SVGEGT. This CDR3 is 18 amino acids long. V dropped 5 bases and J dropped 4; count of bases not matched to a gene: 17. In nucleotides, the CDR3 is TGTGCCAGCAGTCTAATCCGAGGTGCAGCGGGGCCATACAATGAGCAGTTCTTC. It yields the protein CASSLIRGAAGPYNEQFF.

This clonotype was seen a handful of times. V usage is TRBV2 and J usage is TRBJ2-2; 9 bases line up with TRBD2. CDR3 length: 15 residues. J lost 5 bases, V lost 8 bases, and 9 bases had no gene match. Per the germline V gene, CDR1 is SNHLY and CDR2 is FYNNEI. CDR3 nucleotide sequence: TGTGCCAGCGGTGGCCTAGCGGGACGTACCGGGGAGCTGTTTTTT. It yields the protein CASGGLAGRTGELFF.